This passage covers 7 T cell receptor beta chains from one sample sequenced in a study of beta chain features in type 1 diabetes. Study results and limitations: Within each of all four CD4+ subsets, Type 1 diabetes patients had TCRB CDR3s that were moderately but significantly shorter.

These receptors have no known antigen. Expressed TCRB transcripts were sequenced after all isolated RNA was converted to cDNA. Assay: immunoSEQ multiplex PCR; the TCRdb copy retains only in-frame clones and omits some. Of hundreds of thousands of clones in the sample, about a tenth were seen once. Sequencing input: central memory CD4+ T cells from blood. Every receptor here comes from a man aged 25 to 40 with type 1 diabetes.

This clone was detected a few times. V usage is TRBV11-2 and J usage is TRBJ1-1; TRBD1 aligns across 7 bases. J was trimmed by 3 bases and V by 5 bases; bases with no gene match: 6. From germline, CDR1 is SGHAT and CDR2 FQNNGV. CDR3 size: 14 residues. CDR3 region: CASSRDSRHTEAFF. The CDR3 DNA follows: TGTGCCAGCAGCAGGGACAGCCGGCACACTGAAGCTTTCTTT. Complete variable domain (other parts from reference TRBV11-2 and TRBJ1-1): EAGVAQSPRYKIIEKRQSVAFWCNPISGHATLYWYQQILGQGPKLLIQFQNNGVVDDSQLPKDRFSAERLKGVDSTLKIQPAKLEDSAVYLCASSRDSRHTEAFFGQGTRLTVV.

The genes are TRBV27 and TRBJ2-1, with a possible D match to TRBD2 (5 bases). The germline V and J ends were trimmed by 5 bases and 0 bases, with 17 bases remaining between them. Germline assignment: CDR1 MNHEY and CDR2 SMNVEV (reference sequence). The CDR3 contains 17 residues. The CDR3 reads CASSREDLARSYNEQFF. The CDR3 nucleotides read TGTGCCAGCAGTAGGGAAGATCTAGCCCGCTCCTACAATGAGCAGTTCTTC.

V is TRBV2 and J is TRBJ2-1; D not certain. CDR3 length: 14 amino acids. Germline V gene data show CDR1 as SNHLY and CDR2 as FYNNEI. V shed 4 bases and J shed 8 bases, with 15 bases lying between them. The CDR3 bases are TGTGCCAGCAGTGCGGCTAGTACCCCCTATGAGCAGTTCTTC. Protein sequence: CASSAASTPYEQFF.

The table lists this clone with a few counts. CDR3 nucleotides: TGTGCCAGCAGCTTAGGAGGGACGCGCACAGATACGCAGTATTTT. Translated: CASSLGGTRTDTQYF. The rearrangement uses TRBV7-9 and TRBJ2-3, with D perhaps given as TRBD1 or TRBD2 (5 bases each). CDR1 and CDR2 from the germline V gene are SEHNR and FQNEAQ (reference sequence). V was clipped by 1 base and J by 1 base, with 9 bases between them. CDR3 length: 15 residues. Drawing the rest from reference TRBV7-9 and TRBJ2-3, the complete variable domain is DTGVSQNPRHKITKRGQNVTFRCDPISEHNRLYWYRQTLGQGPEFLTYFQNEAQLEKSRLLSDRFSAERPKGSFSTLEIQRTEQGDSAMYLCASSLGGTRTDTQYFGPGTRLTVL.

Points on this clone: A read error is likely here: a far larger clone is one base away. The rearrangement joins TRBV5-4 to TRBJ2-3; 7 bases are shared with TRBD1. The CDR3 loop spans 15 amino acids. Germline values: CDR1 SGHNT, CDR2 YYREEE (reference sequence). The CDR3 DNA follows: TGTGCCAGCACTATGGAGGCAGGGCGGACAGGTACGCAGTATTTT. This codes for CASTMEAGRTGTQYF. Based on the CDR3 plus reference TRBV5-4 and TRBJ2-3, the full variable domain is ETGVTQSPTHLIKTRGQQVTLRCSSQSGHNTVSWYQQALGQGPQFIFQYYREEENGRGNFPPRFSGLQFPNYSSELNVNALELDDSALYLCASTMEAGRTGTQYFGPGTRLTVL.

There are a few counts of this clone. The rearrangement joins TRBV20-1 to TRBJ2-3, with unresolved D. The germline V gene has CDR1 DFQATT and CDR2 SNEGSKA (reference sequence). Trimming left V 3 bases short and J 5 bases short, with 6 bases between. The CDR3 totals 11 residues. CDR3 sequence: CSASVRDTQYF. CDR3 bases: TGCAGTGCTAGCGTACGAGATACGCAGTATTTT.

This clone was observed many times. This chain connects TRBV6-6 to TRBJ2-2; 10 bases line up with TRBD1. Germline-derived CDR1 and CDR2 are MNHNY and SVGAGI (reference sequence). The CDR3 is 16 residues long. With V trimmed by 11 bases and J by 0 bases, 9 bases remained unmatched. The CDR3 sequence is CAALPGTGANTGELFF. CDR3 DNA sequence: TGTGCCGCCTTACCGGGGACAGGGGCGAACACCGGGGAGCTGTTTTTT.